This T cell receptor beta chain was identified in a study of CD8 T cells in ankylosing spondylitis. The study, taken as a whole, reports: One TCR beta motif, made up of 7 or 8 highly homologous variants, appeared characteristic of ankylosing spondylitis blood.

Each CDR3 protein gets one entry after TCRdb re-called the 5' RACE reads with MiXCR. The sample shows about 540,000 distinct CDR3 sequences, roughly 13% of them seen only once. Worth noting for this clonotype: Its antigen is unidentified.

Germline-derived CDR1 and CDR2 are KGHSH and LQKENI. The CDR3 has 15 residues. Between the trimmed V and J ends, which lost 6 bases and 4 bases, there was a span of 15 bases. The source material was blood, either unsorted or a sorted T cell fraction (not recorded which). The rearrangement joins TRBV18 to TRBJ1-4; D is ambiguous. This clonotype originated in a male donor with ankylosing spondylitis. Here the CDR3 DNA reads TGTGCCAGCTCCGTCGCATTCAACCGTAATGAAAAACTGTTTTTT. Translated: CASSVAFNRNEKLFF.